The rows below give T cell receptor beta chains drawn from one sample of a study of graft-versus-host responses after intestinal transplantation. Sequencing used immunoSEQ multiplex PCR; TCRdb keeps in-frame clones, though not all of them. Of 30,000 or so clones listed, about four fifths are singletons. These receptors lack a known antigen. Specimen: unstimulated CD8+ T cells sorted from spleen or lymph node cells, collected before intestinal transplant. The receptors were sampled from a human donor who received an intestinal transplant. The conserved cysteine and the conserved F or W are not part of the CDR3 here. The order of the fields is V gene, J gene, clone size, CDR3 protein. Size tells how often a clone was seen (once, few, many) or the class of an expanded clone, and some rows leave it out.

>TRBV28|TRBJ1-4|.
ASSLTATNEKLF
>TRBV27|TRBJ1-1|.
ASSSTTGNTEAF
>TRBV15|TRBJ2-1|.
ATSRDQGQGYGNEQF
>TRBV7-9|TRBJ1-4|.
ASRNRAGDEKLF
>TRBV6-5|TRBJ2-3|.
ASSPSGGALDTQY
>TRBV2|TRBJ2-1|.
ASGGWVGNEQF
>TRBV4-1|TRBJ2-1|few
ASSIPGTYNEQF
>TRBV5-4|TRBJ2-7|.
ASSSGTSYPYEQY
>TRBV7-9|TRBJ1-1|.
ASSPLAGGSVAEAF
>TRBV6-5|TRBJ2-7|few
ASSYSTGTAEQY
>TRBV5-1|TRBJ2-3|.
ASSLGQGLTDTQY
>TRBV27|TRBJ2-7|.
ASSFAWRTYEQY
>TRBV6-5|TRBJ2-5|few
ASSPGDRVQETQY
>TRBV2|TRBJ2-1|medium-sized
ASSPLLGTQYNEQF
>TRBV27|TRBJ2-7|few
ASSLGTGPYEQY
>TRBV28|TRBJ2-7|.
TSSLARSSYEQY
>TRBV6-6|TRBJ2-7|few
ASSYPGTGGEQY
>TRBV28|TRBJ1-4|once
ASSWTWAGAEKLF
>TRBV19|TRBJ2-5|once
ASSIGQEGETQY
>TRBV7-8|TRBJ2-7|.
ASSLDSGPWGLRGDYEQY
>TRBV6-5|TRBJ2-3|.
ASSIAGQTDTQY
>TRBV7-8|TRBJ2-7|few
ASSLAAREGEQY
>TRBV4-1|TRBJ1-2|few
ASSQNPGGQGLDYGYT
>TRBV11-2|TRBJ1-1|.
ASREGPRAF
>TRBV5-4|TRBJ2-1|medium-sized
ASQEPYNEQF
>TRBV7-9|TRBJ2-7|.
ASSPGGADYYEQY
>TRBV5-4|TRBJ2-7|.
ASSDLTAGGPSYEQY
>TRBV9|TRBJ2-5|once
ASSVLEGRGVETQY
>TRBV7-6|TRBJ2-1|.
ASSSRDSRGNEQF
>TRBV4-2|TRBJ2-5|.
ASSQERRSQETQY
>TRBV5-4|TRBJ2-5|.
ASSFPSVQETQY
>TRBV7-9|TRBJ1-6|.
ASSPGTGGSSPLH
>TRBV7-3|TRBJ2-2|.
ASSLSAWLGDTGELF
>TRBV9|TRBJ2-1|once
ASSGRSGGAGLYEQF
>TRBV10-1|TRBJ2-2|.
ASSELASGTGELF
>TRBV9|TRBJ2-7|few
ASSVGGGGRYEQY
>TRBV7-9|TRBJ2-3|.
ASSLGGRVPTDTQY
>TRBV29-1|TRBJ2-1|few
SVGAGLATYNEQF